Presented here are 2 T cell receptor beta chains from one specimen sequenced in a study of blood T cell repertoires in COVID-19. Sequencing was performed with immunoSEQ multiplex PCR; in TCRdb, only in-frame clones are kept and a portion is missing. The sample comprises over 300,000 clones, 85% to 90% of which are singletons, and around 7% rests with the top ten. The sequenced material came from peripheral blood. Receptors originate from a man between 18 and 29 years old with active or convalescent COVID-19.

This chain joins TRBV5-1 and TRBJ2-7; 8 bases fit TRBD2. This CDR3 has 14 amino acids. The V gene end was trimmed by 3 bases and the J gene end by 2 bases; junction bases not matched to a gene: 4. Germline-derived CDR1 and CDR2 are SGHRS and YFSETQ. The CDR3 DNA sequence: TGCGCCAGCAGCTCCACTAGCGGAGCCTACGAGCAGTACTTC. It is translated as CASSSTSGAYEQYF.

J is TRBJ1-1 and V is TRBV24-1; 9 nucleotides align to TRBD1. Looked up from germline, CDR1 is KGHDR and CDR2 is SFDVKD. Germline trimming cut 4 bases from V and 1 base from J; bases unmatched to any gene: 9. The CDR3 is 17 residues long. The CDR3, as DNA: TGTGCCACCAGTGAGTCCGGGACAGGGTTAAGGAACACTGAAGCTTTCTTT. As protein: CATSESGTGLRNTEAFF.